The 17 T cell receptor beta chains listed next were all sequenced from one sample in a study of shared clonotypes between healthy human individuals. In the naive CD8 group, cells lacked CD45RO and were positively selected for CCR7, so terminally differentiated effector memory CD45RA+ cells were left out. Sequencing was performed with immunoSEQ multiplex PCR; in TCRdb, only in-frame clones are kept and a portion is missing. Of about 870,000 clones in the sample, about 91% were seen once. Input material: naive CD8+ T cells sorted from blood. Every receptor here comes from a young man in good health.

This chain uses TRBV14 with TRBJ2-2; a weak D match, TRBD2 (5 bases). The germline gives CDR1 SGHDN, CDR2 FVKESK. The CDR3 length is 17 residues. The germline V and J ends were trimmed by 0 bases and 5 bases, with 16 bases remaining between them. The CDR3: CASSQERTGSGTGELFF. The CDR3 nucleotides are TGTGCCAGCAGCCAAGAGAGGACGGGATCGGGAACCGGGGAGCTGTTTTTT.

Here the CDR3 DNA reads TGCAGCGTGCTGACGAGAGAAGAGACCCAGTACTTC. Its translation is CSVLTREETQYF. The chain employs TRBV29-1 and TRBJ2-5; D is undetermined. This CDR3 is 12 amino acids long. V shed 6 bases and J shed 3 bases, with 11 bases lying between them. Germline V lookup: CDR1 SQVTM, CDR2 ANQGSEA.

The chain is built from TRBV13 and TRBJ2-5, with a weak D call TRBD2 (5 bases). The CDR3 is 16 residues long. CDR1 is PRHDT and CDR2 is FYEKMQ in the germline V gene (reference sequence). Trimming stripped 1 base from V and 2 bases from J, with 14 bases between. CDR3 bases: TGTGCCAGCAGCTTAGAAATACAGCGGAAACAAGAGACCCAGTACTTC. This encodes CASSLEIQRKQETQYF.

The chain couples TRBV4-3 to TRBJ2-7, with 9 bases identical to TRBD2. After removal of 0 bases from V and 2 bases from J, the junction contained 2 bases not matched to a gene. The germline V gene encodes CDR1 LGHNA and CDR2 YSLEER. CDR3 length: 15 amino acids. The CDR3 sequence is CASSQEASGAYEQYF. In nucleotides, the CDR3 is TGCGCCAGCAGCCAAGAGGCTAGCGGGGCCTACGAGCAGTACTTC.

V usage is TRBV5-4 and J usage is TRBJ2-1; no reliable D call. The germline CDR1 and CDR2 sequences are SGHNT and YYREEE (reference sequence). The germline V and J ends were trimmed by 2 bases and 1 base, with 7 bases remaining between them. The CDR3 spans 14 residues. CDR3 in amino acids: CASSFGGSYNEQFF. The CDR3 nucleotides read TGTGCCAGCAGCTTTGGTGGATCCTACAATGAGCAGTTCTTC.

This chain connects TRBV5-5 to TRBJ2-7; weak D call: TRBD1 (6 bases). With 4 bases removed from V and 3 bases from J, the gap between germline ends came to 17 bases. Germline CDR1 is SGHKS and CDR2 is YYEKEE (reference sequence). The CDR3 loop spans 15 amino acids. CDR3 region: CASSLGGGPLYEQYF. In DNA form, the CDR3 reads TGTGCCAGCAGCCTGGGTGGGGGCCCTCTCTACGAGCAGTACTTC. Supplemented by reference TRBV5-5 and TRBJ2-7, the full variable domain reads DAGVTQSPTHLIKTRGQQVTLRCSPISGHKSVSWYQQVLGQGPQFIFQYYEKEERGRGNFPDRFSARQFPNYSSELNVNALLLGDSALYLCASSLGGGPLYEQYFGPGTRLTVT.

V is TRBV28 and J is TRBJ1-1; D uncertain. Trimming cost V 4 bases and J 6 bases, with 27 bases left between them. Germline lookup yields CDR1 MDHEN and CDR2 SYDVKM. This CDR3 is built from 18 residues. This chain's CDR3 is CASSSGGEPQLEHPEAFF. The CDR3, as DNA: TGTGCCAGCAGTTCGGGTGGGGAACCACAATTAGAGCACCCTGAAGCTTTCTTT.

Worth noting for this clone: This sample includes further DNA sequences coding for the same CDR3. The chain has TRBV29-1 and TRBJ2-7, with TRBD1 matching over 9 bases. The CDR3 runs to 12 residues. Germline CDR1 is SQVTM and CDR2 is ANQGSEA. Trimming cost V 3 bases and J 3 bases; bases outside gene matches: 0. The CDR3 DNA reads TGCAGCGTTGAGGGACAGGGCTACGAGCAGTACTTC. This codes for CSVEGQGYEQYF.

The J gene is TRBJ2-5, the V gene TRBV7-2; the match to TRBD2 covers 10 bases. This CDR3 is built from 14 residues. Germline-derived CDR1 and CDR2 are SGHTA and FQGNSA. The J segment lost 4 bases and the V segment lost 1 base, leaving 0 bases of the junction unmatched. The CDR3 spells CASSLGTSGETQYF. The DNA for the CDR3 is TGTGCCAGCAGCTTAGGGACTAGCGGAGAGACCCAGTACTTC. Combining the CDR3 with reference TRBV7-2 and TRBJ2-5 gives the whole variable domain GAGVSQSPSNKVTEKGKDVELRCDPISGHTALYWYRQSLGQGLEFLIYFQGNSAPDKSGLPSDRFSAERTGGSVSTLTIQRTQQEDSAVYLCASSLGTSGETQYFGPGTRLLVL.

The chain carries TRBV7-2 and TRBJ2-2; 11 bases agree with TRBD2. CDR1 and CDR2 from the germline V gene are SGHTA and FQGNSA. Germline trimming cut 3 bases from V and 2 bases from J; bases unmatched to any gene: 2. CDR3 size: 16 residues. CDR3: CASSFTSGSNTGELFF. DNA for the CDR3: TGTGCCAGCAGCTTTACTAGCGGGAGCAACACCGGGGAGCTGTTTTTT.

The rearrangement uses TRBV18 and TRBJ2-1; D possibly corresponds to TRBD1 (6 bases). The CDR3 covers 13 residues. The germline CDR1 and CDR2 sequences are KGHSH and LQKENI. The CDR3 spells CAIPGVTDNEQFF. DNA for the CDR3: TGTGCAATTCCAGGGGTTACCGACAATGAGCAGTTCTTC.

In DNA, the CDR3 is TGCGCCAGCAGCTTGACGGCTAGCGGGAGGTTCGAGCAGTACTTC. This gives the protein CASSLTASGRFEQYF. V usage is TRBV5-1 and J usage is TRBJ2-7, with TRBD2 matching over 11 bases. Germline V gene lookup returns CDR1 SGHRS and CDR2 YFSETQ. V dropped 1 base and J dropped 6; count of bases not matched to a gene: 6. The CDR3 runs 15 residues.

This chain connects TRBV4-1 to TRBJ1-1; 8 bases match TRBD1. There are 19 residues in the CDR3. Germline V gene data show CDR1 as MGHRA and CDR2 as YSYEKL. The V segment lost 1 base and the J segment 7 bases; nucleotides outside the gene matches: 20. The CDR3 loop is CASSQGTLTGTGTSYEAFF. DNA of the CDR3: TGCGCCAGCAGCCAAGGAACACTCACCGGGACAGGTACTTCCTATGAAGCTTTCTTT.

Details on this clone: The sample has other DNA sequences that encode this CDR3 too. The rearrangement joins TRBV10-3 to TRBJ2-1; 11 bases are shared with TRBD2. The CDR3 contains 14 residues. From germline, CDR1 is ENHRY and CDR2 SYGVKD. V was pared by 3 bases and J by 7 bases, with 2 bases of the junction left unmatched. The CDR3 DNA sequence: TGTGCCATCAGTGATAGCGGGAGGGCAAATGAGCAGTTCTTC. Encoded protein: CAISDSGRANEQFF.

About this clone itself: With a far larger clone one base away, a read error is the likely cause. Distinct nucleotide sequences in the sample also encode this CDR3. The chain recombines TRBV2 with TRBJ2-7, with D uncertain. CDR3 length equals 10 residues. Germline-derived CDR1 and CDR2 are SNHLY and FYNNEI. CDR3 nucleotide sequence: TGCGCCAGCACCGCCCTCGAGCAGTACTTC. Translating it yields CASTALEQYF.

This clone appeared once. This chain links TRBV10-2 with TRBJ2-7; D is undetermined. CDR1 WSHSY and CDR2 SAAADI come from the germline V gene. Trimming removed 2 bases from V and 3 bases from J, with 5 bases in between. There are 12 residues in the CDR3. The CDR3 sequence: CASSEVHYEQYF. The CDR3 DNA reads as TGCGCCAGCAGTGAGGTCCACTACGAGCAGTACTTC.

The chain uses TRBV4-1 and TRBJ2-3; D gene unclear. The CDR3 length is 16 residues. Between the trimmed V and J ends, which lost 0 bases and 1 base, there was a span of 11 bases. Germline V gene sequence: CDR1 MGHRA, CDR2 YSYEKL. CDR3 sequence (DNA): TGCGCCAGCAGCCAAGAAAGTGGCAGCCGCACAGATACGCAGTATTTT. It is translated as CASSQESGSRTDTQYF.